The sequence of this T cell receptor beta chain was determined in a study of T cell responses to AZD1222 COVID-19 vaccine. General observations from the study: Most donors were white British and more were female, and clonal diversity was possibly underestimated.

Libraries were prepared by immunoSEQ multiplex PCR; TCRdb keeps only in-frame clonotypes and omits some of them. The sample includes about 150,000 clones, less than 95% of them seen just once. With respect to this clone: No antigen is known for it.

The input for sequencing was peripheral blood, taken on day 0 of AZD1222 vaccination. This TCR came from an adult in good health.

The CDR3 DNA sequence: TGTGCCAGCACCCCGAGGGGGGGCCTTACTTGGGGTGAGCAGTTCTTC. Translated: CASTPRGGLTWGEQFF. The chain employs TRBV7-2 and TRBJ2-1; perhaps TRBD2 as D (7 bases). The germline CDR1 and CDR2 sequences are SGHTA and FQGNSA. Trimming shortened V by 7 bases and J by 9 bases, and 25 bases separated the two germline ends. The CDR3 covers 16 residues.